This TCR beta chain was found in a study of shared clonotypes between healthy human individuals. The CDR3 runs 15 residues. CDR1 ENHRY and CDR2 SYGVKD come from the germline V gene. Turning to this clone: One junction end disagrees with the germline gene, perhaps due to a read error.

Sequencing was performed with immunoSEQ multiplex PCR; in TCRdb, only in-frame clones are kept and a portion is missing. The sample shows hundreds of thousands of clones, about 96% of them seen only once. This receptor was identified in a woman under 40 in good health. The genes are TRBV10-3 and TRBJ1-1; D gene unclear. What was sequenced was naive CD4+ T cells sorted from blood. The sample's subset: CD45RA+ positively selected. The CDR3 DNA reads as TGTGCCATCAGAGAGTCAGAGTTCATGAACACTGAAGCTTTCTTT. It codes for CAIRESEFMNTEAFF.